Shown below are 5 T cell receptor beta chains from a single sample sequenced in a study of T cells of healthy individuals. MiXCR was run by TCRdb on the 5' RACE reads, yielding one entry per CDR3 protein. The sample yields 38,000 or so distinct CDR3 sequences, roughly 4.3% seen once. Every receptor here comes from a human donor in good health.

This clonotype was detected ten times or more. The chain is built from TRBV27 and TRBJ1-1; possible D gene TRBD1, 6 bases. This CDR3 has 15 amino acids. Germline values: CDR1 MNHEY, CDR2 SMNVEV (reference sequence). Trimming cost V 3 bases and J 3 bases, with 14 bases left between them. CDR3 nucleotide sequence: TGTGCCAGCAGTTTTTGGGACAAGATCTACACTGAAGCTTTCTTT. Translating it yields CASSFWDKIYTEAFF.

This clonotype appeared a few times. The chain carries TRBV23-1 and TRBJ2-4; D possibly corresponds to TRBD2 (5 bases). TRBV23-1 is given ORF status, its function remaining uncertain. The CDR3 runs 19 residues. Deletions cut 0 bases from V and 0 bases from J, with 18 bases between. The CDR3 sequence: CASSQSRVPRASAKNIQYF. The CDR3 bases are TGCGCCAGCAGTCAATCGCGGGTCCCGAGAGCTTCAGCCAAAAACATTCAGTACTTC.

This clonotype was observed many times. The V gene is TRBV5-1, the J gene TRBJ1-2, with D possibly matching TRBD1 (6 bases). From germline, CDR1 is SGHRS and CDR2 YFSETQ. The CDR3 covers 15 residues. V lost 0 bases and J lost 0, with 9 bases in between. The DNA for the CDR3 is TGCGCCAGCAGCTTGGAACAGGGTTCTAACTATGGCTACACCTTC. It encodes CASSLEQGSNYGYTF. Drawing the rest from reference TRBV5-1 and TRBJ1-2, the complete variable domain is KAGVTQTPRYLIKTRGQQVTLSCSPISGHRSVSWYQQTPGQGLQFLFEYFSETQRNKGNFPGRFSGRQFSNSRSEMNVSTLELGDSALYLCASSLEQGSNYGYTFGSGTRLTVV.

This clonotype was found many times. The chain combines TRBV12-3 or TRBV12-4 with TRBJ1-1; D not certain. The V end lost 8 bases, the J end lost 5 bases, and 9 bases lay between the germline ends. This CDR3 region has 11 residues. CDR3 loop: CASLVSTEAFF. In DNA, the CDR3 is TGTGCCAGCCTTGTTAGTACTGAAGCTTTCTTT.

Comments on this clonotype: A much larger clone lies a single base off, so this may be a read error. In this CDR3 the conserved last residue, phenylalanine or tryptophan, is missing, so a read error is likely. V is TRBV7-9 and J is TRBJ1-2; 8 bases are a match to TRBD1. Germline V gene lookup returns CDR1 SEHNR and CDR2 FQNEAQ (reference sequence). This CDR3 spans 15 amino acids. J was trimmed by 3 bases and V by 7 bases; bases with no gene match: 10. The CDR3 spells CASTSYRGDYYGYTL. In nucleotides, the CDR3 is TGTGCCAGCACCTCGTACAGGGGGGACTACTATGGCTACACCTTA.